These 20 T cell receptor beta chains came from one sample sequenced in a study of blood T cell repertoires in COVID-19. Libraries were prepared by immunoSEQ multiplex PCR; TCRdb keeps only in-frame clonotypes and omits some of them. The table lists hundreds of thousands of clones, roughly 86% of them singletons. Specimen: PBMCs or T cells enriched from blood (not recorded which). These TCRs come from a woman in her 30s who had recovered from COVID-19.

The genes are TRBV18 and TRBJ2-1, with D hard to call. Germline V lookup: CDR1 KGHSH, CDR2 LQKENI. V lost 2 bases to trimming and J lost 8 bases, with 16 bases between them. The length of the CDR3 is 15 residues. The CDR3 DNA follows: TGTGCCAGCTCACCAACCCCCAGAAGCGTCCATGAGCAGTTCTTC. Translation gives CASSPTPRSVHEQFF.

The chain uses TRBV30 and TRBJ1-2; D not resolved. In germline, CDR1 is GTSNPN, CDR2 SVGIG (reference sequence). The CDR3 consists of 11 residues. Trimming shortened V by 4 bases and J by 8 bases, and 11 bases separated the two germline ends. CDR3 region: CAWKFEAGYTF. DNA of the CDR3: TGTGCCTGGAAATTTGAGGCGGGCTACACCTTC.

CDR3 sequence: CASSGNQGGEQYF. The CDR3 bases are TGTGCCAGCAGCGGCAACCAAGGGGGCGAGCAGTACTTC. The V call is TRBV7-3, the J call TRBJ2-7, with a tentative D call TRBD1 (6 bases). Germline lookup yields CDR1 SGHTA and CDR2 FQGTGA. Trimming removed 5 bases at V and 6 bases at J, with 14 bases between. This CDR3 region has 13 residues.

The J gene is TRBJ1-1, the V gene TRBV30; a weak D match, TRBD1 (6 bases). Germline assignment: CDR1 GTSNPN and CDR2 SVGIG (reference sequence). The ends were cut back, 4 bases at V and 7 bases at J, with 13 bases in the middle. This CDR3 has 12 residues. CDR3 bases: TGTGCCTGGAAGGGAGGGGGTAGTGAAGCTTTCTTT. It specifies CAWKGGGSEAFF.

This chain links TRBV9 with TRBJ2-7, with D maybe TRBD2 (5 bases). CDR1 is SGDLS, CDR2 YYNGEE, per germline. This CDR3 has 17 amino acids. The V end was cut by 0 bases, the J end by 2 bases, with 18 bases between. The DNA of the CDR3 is TGTGCCAGCAGCGTAGGAAAGTTCGGAGGCAAAACCTACGAGCAGTACTTC. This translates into CASSVGKFGGKTYEQYF.

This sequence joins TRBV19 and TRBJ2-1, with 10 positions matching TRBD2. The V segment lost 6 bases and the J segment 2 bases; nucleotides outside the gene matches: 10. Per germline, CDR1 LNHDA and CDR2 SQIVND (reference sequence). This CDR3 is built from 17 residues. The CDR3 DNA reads TGTGCCAGTAGCCCACTAGCGGGGACGAAGACCTACAATGAGCAGTTCTTC. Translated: CASSPLAGTKTYNEQFF.

In DNA form, the CDR3 reads TGCGCCAGCAGCCAAGTCGGGAGGGGGGCAGTCTACGAGCAGTACTTC. Its translation: CASSQVGRGAVYEQYF. This chain connects TRBV4-1 to TRBJ2-7; 8 bases match TRBD2. The CDR3 is 16 amino acids. Germline-derived CDR1 and CDR2 are MGHRA and YSYEKL. V was pared by 1 base and J by 3 bases, with 8 bases of the junction left unmatched.

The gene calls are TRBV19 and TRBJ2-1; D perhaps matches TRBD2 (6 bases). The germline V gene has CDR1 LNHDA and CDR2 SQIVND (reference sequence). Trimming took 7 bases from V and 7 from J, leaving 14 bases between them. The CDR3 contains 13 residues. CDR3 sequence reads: CASTNTGGNEQFF. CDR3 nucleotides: TGTGCCAGTACCAATACAGGAGGGAATGAGCAGTTCTTC.

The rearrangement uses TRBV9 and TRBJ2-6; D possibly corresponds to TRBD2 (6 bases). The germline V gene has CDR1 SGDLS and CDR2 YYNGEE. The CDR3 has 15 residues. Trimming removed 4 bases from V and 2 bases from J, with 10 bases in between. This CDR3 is CASSPSGAGANVLTF. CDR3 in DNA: TGTGCCAGCAGCCCCTCGGGGGCTGGGGCCAACGTCCTGACTTTC.

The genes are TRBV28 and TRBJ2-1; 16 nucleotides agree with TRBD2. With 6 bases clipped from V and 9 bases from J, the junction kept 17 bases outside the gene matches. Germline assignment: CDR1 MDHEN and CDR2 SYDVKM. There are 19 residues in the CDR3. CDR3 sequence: CASRRGPGLAGGPASEQFF. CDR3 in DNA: TGTGCCAGCAGACGGGGACCGGGACTAGCGGGAGGGCCGGCTAGTGAGCAGTTCTTC.

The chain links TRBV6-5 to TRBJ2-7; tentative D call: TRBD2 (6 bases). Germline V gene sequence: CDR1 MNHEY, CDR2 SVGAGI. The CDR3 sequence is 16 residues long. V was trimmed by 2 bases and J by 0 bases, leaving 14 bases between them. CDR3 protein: CASSYESGTPSYEQYF. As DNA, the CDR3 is TGTGCCAGCAGTTACGAATCCGGGACTCCCTCCTACGAGCAGTACTTC.

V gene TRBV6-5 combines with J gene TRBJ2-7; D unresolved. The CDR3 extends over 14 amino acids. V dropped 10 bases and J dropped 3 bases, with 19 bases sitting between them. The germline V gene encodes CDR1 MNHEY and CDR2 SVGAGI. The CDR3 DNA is TGTGCCACCCTGGAATCTGCAGGAAACTACGAGCAGTACTTC. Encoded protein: CATLESAGNYEQYF.

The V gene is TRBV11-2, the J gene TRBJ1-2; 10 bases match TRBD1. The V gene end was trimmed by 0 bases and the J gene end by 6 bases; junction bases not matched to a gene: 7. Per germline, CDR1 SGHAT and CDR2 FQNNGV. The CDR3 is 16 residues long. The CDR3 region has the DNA TGTGCCAGCAGCTTAGATTTGACAGGGGGCGGAGATGGCTACACCTTC. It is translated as CASSLDLTGGGDGYTF.

CDR3 loop: CASGLVLGLSYEQYF. The CDR3 bases are TGTGCTAGTGGTTTGGTCCTGGGACTAAGTTACGAGCAGTACTTC. The rearrangement links TRBV12-5 to TRBJ2-7; 7 bases map to TRBD2. After removal of 0 bases from V and 4 bases from J, the junction contained 6 bases not matched to a gene. This CDR3 has 15 amino acids. Looked up from germline, CDR1 is LGHNT and CDR2 is FRNRAP.

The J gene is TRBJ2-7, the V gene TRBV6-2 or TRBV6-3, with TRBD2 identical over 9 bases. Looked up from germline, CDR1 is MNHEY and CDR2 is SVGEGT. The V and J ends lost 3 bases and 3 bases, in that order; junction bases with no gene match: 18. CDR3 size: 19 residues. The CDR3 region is CASSYEGTSKIEKVYEQYF. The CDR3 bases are TGTGCCAGCAGTTATGAGGGGACTAGCAAGATCGAAAAGGTCTACGAGCAGTACTTC.

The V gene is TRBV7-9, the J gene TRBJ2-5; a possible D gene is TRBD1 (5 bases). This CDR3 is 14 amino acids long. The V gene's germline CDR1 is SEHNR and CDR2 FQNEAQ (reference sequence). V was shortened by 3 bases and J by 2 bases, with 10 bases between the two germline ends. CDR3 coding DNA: TGTGCCAGCAGCTTGAGACAGACTCAAGAGACCCAGTACTTC. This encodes CASSLRQTQETQYF.

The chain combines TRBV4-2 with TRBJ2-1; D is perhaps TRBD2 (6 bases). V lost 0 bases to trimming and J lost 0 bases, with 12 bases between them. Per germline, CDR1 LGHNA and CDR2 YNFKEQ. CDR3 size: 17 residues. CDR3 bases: TGTGCCAGCAGCCAAGATAGGTCCGGGAGCTCCTACAATGAGCAGTTCTTC. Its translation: CASSQDRSGSSYNEQFF.

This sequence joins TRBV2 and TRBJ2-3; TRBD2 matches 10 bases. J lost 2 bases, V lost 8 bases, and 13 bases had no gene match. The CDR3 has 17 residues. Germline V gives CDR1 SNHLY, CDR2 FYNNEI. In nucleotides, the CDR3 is TGTGCCAGCCCCCTGGGAGCGGGAGGGCGGAACACAGATACGCAGTATTTT. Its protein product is CASPLGAGGRNTDTQYF.

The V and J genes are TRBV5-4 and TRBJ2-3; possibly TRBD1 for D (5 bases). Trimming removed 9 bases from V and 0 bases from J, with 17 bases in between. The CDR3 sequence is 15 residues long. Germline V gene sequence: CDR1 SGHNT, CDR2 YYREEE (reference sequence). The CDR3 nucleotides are TGTGCCATCACTTGGGCTACAGGCAGCACAGATACGCAGTATTTT. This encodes CAITWATGSTDTQYF.

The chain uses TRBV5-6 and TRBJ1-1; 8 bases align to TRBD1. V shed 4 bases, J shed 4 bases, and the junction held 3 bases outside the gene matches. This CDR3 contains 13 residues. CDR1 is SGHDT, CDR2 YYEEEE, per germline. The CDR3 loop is CASSRTGFTEAFF. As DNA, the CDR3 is TGTGCCAGCAGCCGGACAGGGTTCACTGAAGCTTTCTTT. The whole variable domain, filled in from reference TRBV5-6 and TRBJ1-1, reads DAGVTQSPTHLIKTRGQQVTLRCSPKSGHDTVSWYQQALGQGPQFIFQYYEEEERQRGNFPDRFSGHQFPNYSSELNVNALLLGDSALYLCASSRTGFTEAFFGQGTRLTVV.